These 5 T cell receptor beta chains share one sample of origin, sequenced in a study of T cell changes during pregnancy in multiple sclerosis. Data came from immunoSEQ multiplex PCR; TCRdb stores just in-frame clones and leaves some out. This sample carries approximately 130,000 clones, roughly 97% of them seen once, and the ten largest clones take about 0.42%. The sample here was peripheral blood, taken after pregnancy. The receptors come from a female donor with multiple sclerosis, enrolled in a pregnancy study.

This chain uses TRBV5-1 with TRBJ2-1; 8 nucleotides agree with TRBD2. The J segment lost 7 bases and the V segment lost 5 bases, leaving 8 bases of the junction unmatched. CDR3 length: 14 amino acids. The germline gives CDR1 SGHRS, CDR2 YFSETQ. CDR3 in amino acids: CASSIGLATNEQFF. The CDR3 nucleotides read TGCGCCAGCAGTATCGGACTAGCTACGAATGAGCAGTTCTTC.

The genes are TRBV15 and TRBJ1-5, with D possibly matching TRBD1 (5 bases). Deletions cut 5 bases from V and 1 base from J, with 15 bases between. This CDR3 is built from 16 residues. Germline V gives CDR1 LNHNV, CDR2 YYDKDF (reference sequence). The DNA for the CDR3 is TGTGCCACCAGCGAACAGGTCACTTTCAGCAATCAGCCCCAGCATTTT. Translation gives CATSEQVTFSNQPQHF.

This clone was counted a single time. The chain has TRBV27 and TRBJ2-5, with 11 bases lining up with TRBD2. This CDR3 is built from 15 residues. Germline V CDR1 and CDR2: MNHEY, SMNVEV (reference sequence). V shed 6 bases, J shed 1 base, and the junction held 4 bases outside the gene matches. The CDR3 DNA reads as TGTGCCAGCAGGAGACTAGCGGGGCCCCAAGAGACCCAGTACTTC. Translating gives CASRRLAGPQETQYF.

This clone was seen once. J is TRBJ2-7 and V is TRBV7-2, with 9 positions matching TRBD2. Unmatched junction bases numbered 1, after V lost 3 bases and J lost 1 base. The germline V gene has CDR1 SGHTA and CDR2 FQGNSA. The CDR3 is 14 amino acids. The CDR3 loop reads CASSFLAGSYEQYF. For the CDR3, the DNA is TGTGCCAGCAGCTTCCTAGCGGGATCCTACGAGCAGTACTTC.

This chain uses TRBV4-1 with TRBJ1-6; 7 bases are a match to TRBD1. The CDR3 covers 16 residues. CDR1 is MGHRA and CDR2 is YSYEKL in the germline V gene. V shed 4 bases and J 4 bases; nucleotides not matched to a gene: 7. CDR3 sequence: CASSPDDRVYNSPLHF. CDR3 DNA: TGCGCCAGCAGCCCAGACGACAGGGTGTATAATTCACCCCTCCACTTT.